These 13 T cell receptor beta chains were sequenced from one sample in a study of T cells in Graves' hyperthyroidism and ophthalmopathy. Researchers amplified the TCR beta CDR3 regions from RNA transcripts. HTBI primers were the set used in a first-round RT-PCR of the TCR CDR3. TCRdb used MiXCR to reprocess the multiplex PCR reads, holding one entry per CDR3 protein. The table shows 400,000 or so distinct CDR3 sequences, with about 15% occurring only once. The sequenced material came from blood. Source of these receptors: a woman in her twenties or thirties with Graves' ophthalmopathy.

Only a few counts were recorded for this clonotype. The chain combines TRBV6-9 with TRBJ1-4; TRBD1 matches 7 bases. This CDR3 region has 16 residues. In germline, CDR1 is MNHGY, CDR2 SVAAGI. V lost 8 bases to trimming and J lost 6 bases; unmatched junction nucleotides: 15. The CDR3 DNA reads TGTGCCAGCGTTAGTTCAAGATCAGGGGGTCATGAAAAACTGTTTTTT. Translated: CASVSSRSGGHEKLFF.

This clonotype was counted a few times. The rearrangement joins TRBV30 to TRBJ2-4; D is unresolved. Trimming stripped 1 base from V and 9 bases from J, with 7 bases between. CDR1 is GTSNPN, CDR2 SVGIG, per germline (reference sequence). The CDR3 runs 11 residues. The CDR3 reads CAWSGTGIQYF. CDR3 nucleotides: TGTGCCTGGAGTGGTACTGGCATTCAGTACTTC.

This clonotype was counted at least ten times. This chain uses TRBV6-5 with TRBJ2-7; 7 bases fit TRBD2. Germline V lookup: CDR1 MNHEY, CDR2 SVGAGI. CDR3 length: 14 amino acids. V shed 1 base, J shed 5 bases, and the junction held 5 bases outside the gene matches. DNA of the CDR3: TGTGCCAGCAGTTACTGGGCTAGCGGCGACGAGCAGTACTTC. Protein: CASSYWASGDEQYF.

This clonotype was recorded many times. The V and J genes are TRBV30 and TRBJ2-3; D ambiguous. The CDR3 sequence is 12 residues long. Germline V CDR1 and CDR2: GTSNPN, SVGIG (reference sequence). The V end lost 2 bases, the J end lost 2 bases, and 5 bases lay between the germline ends. The CDR3 is CAWSSITDTQYF. CDR3 sequence (DNA): TGTGCCTGGAGTTCCATCACAGATACGCAGTATTTT.

This clonotype was counted ten times or more. This chain connects TRBV12-3 or TRBV12-4 to TRBJ2-5, with TRBD2 as a possible D gene (5 bases). The V end lost 3 bases, the J end lost 4 bases, and 12 bases lay between the germline ends. CDR3 size: 14 residues. The CDR3 nucleotides are TGTGCCAGCAGTTTTCAAGGACTCGCAGAGACCCAGTACTTC. Its translation is CASSFQGLAETQYF.

In its sample, this clonotype was seen once. This chain connects TRBV7-8 to TRBJ2-1; 8 nucleotides align to TRBD1. This CDR3 region has 17 residues. V dropped 2 bases and J dropped 4; count of bases not matched to a gene: 10. Germline CDR1 is SGHVS and CDR2 is FQNEAQ. CDR3 region: CASSLTPDRVAYNEQFF. As DNA, the CDR3 is TGTGCCAGCAGCTTAACCCCGGACAGGGTTGCGTACAATGAGCAGTTCTTC.

This clonotype showed up just a few times. The chain couples TRBV19 to TRBJ2-5; no reliable D call. The germline V gene has CDR1 LNHDA and CDR2 SQIVND (reference sequence). The germline V and J ends were trimmed by 7 bases and 5 bases, with 11 bases remaining between them. The length of the CDR3 is 12 residues. In DNA form, the CDR3 reads TGTGCCAGTACCAGCGTAGGTGAGACCCAGTACTTC. Amino acid sequence: CASTSVGETQYF. Combining the CDR3 with reference TRBV19 and TRBJ2-5 gives the whole variable domain DGGITQSPKYLFRKEGQNVTLSCEQNLNHDAMYWYRQDPGQGLRLIYYSQIVNDFQKGDIAEGYSVSREKKESFPLTVTSAQKNPTAFYLCASTSVGETQYFGPGTRLLVL.

Ten or more counts support this clonotype. The chain uses TRBV28 and TRBJ2-7, with D maybe TRBD1 (7 bases). This CDR3 is built from 15 residues. V was pared by 4 bases and J by 5 bases, with 18 bases between. The germline V gene encodes CDR1 MDHEN and CDR2 SYDVKM. The CDR3 sequence is CASSSGGGSGHEQYF. For the CDR3, the DNA is TGTGCCAGCAGTTCAGGGGGAGGTTCTGGGCACGAGCAGTACTTC.

This clonotype showed up just once. The chain couples TRBV18 to TRBJ1-2; D remains ambiguous. Germline V gives CDR1 KGHSH, CDR2 LQKENI. The ends were cut back, 3 bases at V and 3 bases at J, with 11 bases in the middle. The CDR3 runs to 14 residues. The CDR3 coding sequence is TGTGCCAGCTCACCGCCTGGAGGCGACTATGGCTACACCTTC. It specifies CASSPPGGDYGYTF.

This clonotype was seen ten or more times. The chain couples TRBV4-1 to TRBJ2-5, with 8 bases aligning to TRBD2. The CDR3 covers 15 residues. Germline-derived CDR1 and CDR2 are MGHRA and YSYEKL. Trimming took 2 bases from V and 5 from J; bases not matched to a gene: 7. The CDR3 bases are TGCGCCAGCAGCCAAACCGGGGGGGGCTGGGAGACCCAGTACTTC. Its protein product is CASSQTGGGWETQYF.

The chain uses TRBV19 and TRBJ1-6; 7 nucleotides align to TRBD1. V was clipped by 4 bases and J by 15 bases; unmatched bases: 15. Germline V gene data show CDR1 as LNHDA and CDR2 as SQIVND (reference sequence). This CDR3 region has 15 residues. The CDR3 DNA is TGTGCCAGTAGTAACCGACCGGACAGGTTCCCCGACCTCCACTTT. As protein: CASSNRPDRFPDLHF.

This clonotype occurred many times. The chain recombines TRBV7-2 with TRBJ1-6; D remains ambiguous. In germline, CDR1 is SGHTA, CDR2 FQGNSA. The CDR3 extends over 15 amino acids. The V end was cut by 1 base, the J end by 10 bases, with 14 bases between. The CDR3 protein is CASSLGPTEDSPLHF. CDR3 coding DNA: TGTGCCAGCAGCTTAGGCCCCACGGAAGACTCACCCCTCCACTTT.

Details on this clonotype: This may be a read error, as it is one base from a much larger clone. This chain uses TRBV6-6 with TRBJ1-5; the D is unclear. CDR3 length: 18 amino acids. V lost 4 bases, J lost 1 base, and 20 bases lay in between. CDR1 is MNHNY and CDR2 is SVGAGI in the germline V gene (reference sequence). The CDR3 DNA follows: TGTGCCAGCAGTTGCTCGAGTTCCAGAGCTTTCAGCAATCAGCCCCAGCATTTT. This translates into CASSCSSSRAFSNQPQHF.